These 20 T cell receptor beta chains were all obtained from the same sample, sequenced in a study of blood T cell repertoires in COVID-19. Produced via immunoSEQ multiplex PCR; TCRdb's table is partial and in-frame only. There are about 270,000 clones in the sample; more than 70% occur only once, and 3.1% lies in the top ten. Source material: peripheral blood. Receptor source: a woman between 18 and 29 years old with acute or convalescent COVID-19.

J is TRBJ1-2 and V is TRBV6-2 or TRBV6-3; D is possibly TRBD1 (5 bases). V was shortened by 5 bases and J by 6 bases, with 13 bases between the two germline ends. Germline V CDR1 and CDR2: MNHEY, SVGEGT. The CDR3 has 13 residues. The CDR3 DNA reads TGTGCCAGCAGTCAACAGGTTTATGATGGCTACACCTTC. It is translated as CASSQQVYDGYTF.

V and J are TRBV18 and TRBJ2-1, with 7 positions matching TRBD2. Trimming took 3 bases from V and 4 from J; bases not matched to a gene: 12. Germline assignment: CDR1 KGHSH and CDR2 LQKENI. This CDR3 contains 17 residues. The CDR3 is CASSPPPGQRGYNEQFF. CDR3 coding DNA: TGTGCCAGCTCACCTCCCCCCGGCCAGCGGGGTTACAATGAGCAGTTCTTC. The full variable domain, completed using reference TRBV18 and TRBJ2-1, is NAGVMQNPRHLVRRRGQEARLRCSPMKGHSHVYWYRQLPEEGLKFMVYLQKENIIDESGMPKERFSAEFPKEGPSILRIQQVVRGDSAAYFCASSPPPGQRGYNEQFFGPGTRLTVL.

The chain joins TRBV7-8 to TRBJ2-7; perhaps TRBD1 as D (7 bases). This CDR3 has 16 amino acids. Germline CDR1 SGHVS, CDR2 FQNEAQ. Trimming shortened V by 0 bases and J by 4 bases, and 16 bases separated the two germline ends. The CDR3 DNA reads as TGTGCCAGCAGCTTAGCTGGGGGGACAGCCCTTTACGAGCAGTACTTC. This gives the protein CASSLAGGTALYEQYF.

The rearrangement joins TRBV5-1 to TRBJ2-5; 7 bases are shared with TRBD1. Per the germline V gene, CDR1 is SGHRS and CDR2 is YFSETQ. This CDR3 is built from 14 residues. After removal of 1 base from V and 5 bases from J, the junction contained 5 bases not matched to a gene. The CDR3 DNA follows: TGCGCCAGCAGCTTGTTAGGGGGCTTGGAGACCCAGTACTTC. The encoded protein is CASSLLGGLETQYF.

The chain recombines TRBV27 with TRBJ2-2, with TRBD2 matching 11 bases. V gave up 6 bases and J gave up 4 bases; unmatched junction bases: 1. This CDR3 region has 14 residues. Germline V CDR1 and CDR2: MNHEY, SMNVEV (reference sequence). CDR3 coding DNA: TGTGCCAGCAGGCTAGCGGGAGGCACCGGGGAGCTGTTTTTT. Its protein is CASRLAGGTGELFF.

This clone was seen a few times. The chain carries TRBV4-3 and TRBJ1-2, with TRBD1 matching 7 bases. The CDR3 covers 16 residues. Looked up from germline, CDR1 is LGHNA and CDR2 is YSLEER. After removal of 0 bases from V and 4 bases from J, the junction contained 8 bases not matched to a gene. This chain's CDR3 is CASSQDPKTGTYGYTF. Here the CDR3 DNA reads TGCGCCAGCAGCCAAGATCCTAAGACAGGGACCTATGGCTACACCTTC.

The chain links TRBV20-1 to TRBJ2-1; no reliable D call. V lost 3 bases, J lost 5 bases, and 11 bases lay in between. Germline CDR1 is DFQATT and CDR2 is SNEGSKA (reference sequence). There are 13 residues in the CDR3. In DNA, the CDR3 is TGCAGTGCTAGTGGGTACACGCACAATGAGCAGTTCTTC. It translates to CSASGYTHNEQFF.

This clone was observed once. This chain links TRBV5-1 with TRBJ1-4; 9 bases align to TRBD1. CDR1 SGHRS and CDR2 YFSETQ come from the germline V gene. V trimming: 0 bases; J trimming: 7 bases; junction bases outside the gene matches: 7. The CDR3 is 16 amino acids. The CDR3 nucleotides are TGCGCCAGCAGCTTGGCCGACCAGGGACAGGGTGAAAAACTGTTTTTT. It translates to CASSLADQGQGEKLFF.

The rearrangement joins TRBV5-1 to TRBJ2-7; 7 bases are shared with TRBD1. CDR1 is SGHRS, CDR2 YFSETQ, per germline. The CDR3 spans 13 residues. Trimming at V came to 3 bases and at J to 3 bases, leaving 3 bases not matched to a gene. The CDR3 loop reads CASSYDRDYEQYF. CDR3 sequence (DNA): TGCGCCAGCAGCTATGACAGGGACTACGAGCAGTACTTC.

Points on this clone: One junction end disagrees with the germline gene, perhaps due to a read error. The chain carries TRBV7-7 and TRBJ2-2, with 12 bases matching TRBD2. The germline gives CDR1 SSHAT, CDR2 FNYEAQ (reference sequence). The CDR3 covers 16 residues. CDR3 DNA sequence: TGTGCTAGCAGCATCGGACTAGCGGGATGGACCGGGGAGCTGTTTTTT. This gives the protein CASSIGLAGWTGELFF.

V is TRBV18 and J is TRBJ1-4; 7 bases line up with TRBD1. Trimming at V came to 3 bases and at J to 3 bases, leaving 4 bases not matched to a gene. Per germline, CDR1 KGHSH and CDR2 LQKENI. This CDR3 contains 15 residues. The CDR3 is CASSPNRGSNEKLFF. CDR3 DNA sequence: TGTGCCAGCTCACCGAACAGGGGATCTAATGAAAAACTGTTTTTT.

The chain employs TRBV5-8 and TRBJ2-7, with 7 bases that match TRBD2. V dropped 0 bases and J dropped 2; count of bases not matched to a gene: 11. Germline CDR1 reads SGHTS; CDR2 reads YDEGEE. The CDR3 has 17 residues. CDR3 nucleotide sequence: TGTGCCAGCAGCTTGGCCACGGGGGGAGGGCCTCCCTACGAGCAGTACTTC. It encodes CASSLATGGGPPYEQYF.

The chain employs TRBV6-6 and TRBJ1-6; 8 nucleotides agree with TRBD1. Germline V gene data show CDR1 as MNHNY and CDR2 as SVGAGI (reference sequence). With V trimmed by 5 bases and J by 5 bases, 11 bases remained unmatched. This CDR3 is 17 amino acids long. DNA for the CDR3: TGTGCCAGCAGTCGAACTAATGGACAGGGTGATAATTCACCCCTCCACTTT. Protein product: CASSRTNGQGDNSPLHF.

A few counts support this clone. DNA of the CDR3: TGTGCCAGCAGTGAGCAGGGAAAGTCGTTGGAGACCCAGTACTTC. It codes for CASSEQGKSLETQYF. V is TRBV2 and J is TRBJ2-5; TRBD1 is a possible D gene (5 bases). In germline, CDR1 is SNHLY, CDR2 FYNNEI. Trimming shortened V by 3 bases and J by 5 bases, and 16 bases separated the two germline ends. The CDR3 extends over 15 amino acids.

V gene TRBV2 combines with J gene TRBJ2-1, with D possibly being TRBD2 (5 bases). The germline CDR1 and CDR2 sequences are SNHLY and FYNNEI. The CDR3 contains 16 residues. The ends were cut back, 3 bases at V and 0 bases at J, with 12 bases in the middle. The CDR3, as DNA: TGTGCCAGCAGTGACTCTGGACTGAGCTCCTACAATGAGCAGTTCTTC. Translating it yields CASSDSGLSSYNEQFF. The whole variable domain, filled in from reference TRBV2 and TRBJ2-1, reads EPEVTQTPSHQVTQMGQEVILRCVPISNHLYFYWYRQILGQKVEFLVSFYNNEISEKSEIFDDQFSVERPDGSNFTLKIRSTKLEDSAMYFCASSDSGLSSYNEQFFGPGTRLTVL.

The chain employs TRBV24-1 and TRBJ1-4; 7 bases are shared with TRBD1. With V trimmed by 4 bases and J by 0 bases, 1 base remained unmatched. The CDR3 is 15 residues long. Germline CDR1 is KGHDR and CDR2 is SFDVKD. For the CDR3, the DNA is TGTGCCACCAGTGAGGGGACAGCAACTAATGAAAAACTGTTTTTT. Its protein product is CATSEGTATNEKLFF.

The V gene is TRBV5-6, the J gene TRBJ2-7; 10 positions agree with TRBD2. V gave up 2 bases and J gave up 6 bases; unmatched junction bases: 11. The germline CDR1 and CDR2 sequences are SGHDT and YYEEEE. CDR3 length equals 16 residues. CDR3 sequence: CASSFGPAGGLGEQYF. The CDR3 nucleotides are TGTGCCAGCAGCTTTGGCCCAGCGGGAGGGTTAGGCGAGCAGTACTTC.

The chain has TRBV10-3 and TRBJ2-3, with TRBD2 matching over 7 bases. V dropped 5 bases and J dropped 2; count of bases not matched to a gene: 10. This CDR3 region has 16 residues. Germline values: CDR1 ENHRY, CDR2 SYGVKD. The CDR3 sequence: CAISKRGGTVTDTQYF. CDR3 DNA: TGTGCCATCAGTAAGCGGGGAGGGACGGTCACAGATACGCAGTATTTT.

This clone was seen only once. The chain couples TRBV7-2 to TRBJ1-2; D is perhaps TRBD1 (6 bases). CDR3 size: 13 residues. Germline CDR1 reads SGHTA; CDR2 reads FQGNSA. V was trimmed by 5 bases and J by 2 bases, leaving 9 bases between them. DNA for the CDR3: TGTGCCAGCAGCCTTGGACAGAACTATGGCTACACCTTC. Protein product: CASSLGQNYGYTF.

The chain couples TRBV11-2 to TRBJ1-4, with 9 bases identical to TRBD1. The CDR3 totals 16 residues. Per germline, CDR1 SGHAT and CDR2 FQNNGV. Trimming at V came to 1 base and at J to 2 bases, leaving 2 bases not matched to a gene. CDR3 in amino acids: CASSLAGTGTNEKLFF. The CDR3 DNA reads TGTGCCAGCAGCTTAGCTGGGACAGGGACTAATGAAAAACTGTTTTTT.